Listed here are 29 T cell receptor beta chains from one sample, sequenced in a study of blood T cell repertoires in COVID-19. Sequenced by immunoSEQ multiplex PCR; TCRdb stores in-frame clones only, minus some. Among around 180,000 clones listed, roughly 77% were seen once. The specimen was peripheral blood. The receptors stem from an older man with active or convalescent COVID-19.

The rearrangement uses TRBV7-2 and TRBJ2-3; no clear D. V was clipped by 1 base and J by 4 bases, with 6 bases between them. CDR3 length equals 13 residues. Per germline, CDR1 SGHTA and CDR2 FQGNSA. The CDR3 DNA reads as TGTGCCAGCAGCTTAGAACGGTCAGATACGCAGTATTTT. Protein product: CASSLERSDTQYF.

The rearrangement joins TRBV7-8 to TRBJ2-5; 9 bases match TRBD2. CDR3 length: 17 amino acids. V was clipped by 5 bases and J by 5 bases; unmatched bases: 15. In germline, CDR1 is SGHVS, CDR2 FQNEAQ. The CDR3 region is CASSPIWGGGARETQYF. The CDR3 nucleotides read TGTGCCAGCAGCCCCATATGGGGCGGGGGGGCCCGGGAGACCCAGTACTTC.

As for this clone: An end of the junction differs from the germline gene, which may be a read error. This sequence joins TRBV7-2 and TRBJ1-2; D remains ambiguous. CDR1 is SGHTA, CDR2 FQGNSA, per germline. The CDR3 totals 15 residues. In DNA form, the CDR3 reads TGTGCCAACAGCTTATGGCTCGACACTAACTATGGCTACACCTTC. It encodes CANSLWLDTNYGYTF.

The V call is TRBV5-1, the J call TRBJ2-1; the match to TRBD1 covers 9 bases. The CDR3 runs to 14 residues. Trimming at V came to 2 bases and at J to 6 bases, leaving 3 bases not matched to a gene. CDR1 is SGHRS and CDR2 is YFSETQ in the germline V gene. The chain's CDR3 is CASSLLTGGNEQFF. Written as DNA, the CDR3 is TGCGCCAGCAGCTTATTGACAGGGGGCAATGAGCAGTTCTTC.

This chain connects TRBV4-1 to TRBJ2-1; perhaps TRBD2 as D (6 bases). Trimming took off 1 base at V and 8 bases at J, with 12 bases between the two ends. The CDR3 spans 14 residues. Per germline, CDR1 MGHRA and CDR2 YSYEKL. The CDR3 nucleotides read TGCGCCAGCAGCCAAGGGCCGGCTAGCGATGAGCAGTTCTTC. This translates into CASSQGPASDEQFF.

The chain employs TRBV27 and TRBJ2-7, with TRBD2 matching 7 bases. Germline values: CDR1 MNHEY, CDR2 SMNVEV (reference sequence). CDR3 length: 14 residues. J was trimmed by 4 bases and V by 6 bases; bases with no gene match: 9. CDR3 loop: CASRSGTERYEQYF. The CDR3 nucleotides are TGTGCCAGCAGGAGCGGGACGGAACGGTACGAGCAGTACTTC.

The chain recombines TRBV30 with TRBJ2-1; 10 bases agree with TRBD2. The CDR3 runs to 17 residues. Losses at the gene ends were 0 bases for V and 5 bases for J; bases not matched to a gene: 10. Germline values: CDR1 GTSNPN, CDR2 SVGIG (reference sequence). Here the CDR3 reads CAWSVGAWTSGNNEQFF. The CDR3, as DNA: TGTGCCTGGAGTGTTGGGGCGTGGACTAGCGGTAACAATGAGCAGTTCTTC.

The chain couples TRBV9 to TRBJ1-1; 10 bases map to TRBD1. V lost 8 bases to trimming and J lost 3 bases; unmatched junction nucleotides: 10. Germline-derived CDR1 and CDR2 are SGDLS and YYNGEE. The CDR3 runs to 15 residues. This chain's CDR3 is CASGLGQGWDTEAFF. The CDR3 DNA reads TGTGCCAGTGGTCTGGGACAGGGGTGGGACACTGAAGCTTTCTTT.

The chain is built from TRBV5-8 and TRBJ1-4; 7 bases match TRBD1. Per germline, CDR1 SGHTS and CDR2 YDEGEE. V lost 4 bases to trimming and J lost 5 bases; unmatched junction nucleotides: 14. The CDR3 has 17 residues. The CDR3 region is CASSDPTRGFRNEKLFF. The DNA of the CDR3 is TGTGCCAGCAGCGATCCAACCAGGGGGTTTAGGAATGAAAAACTGTTTTTT. Complete variable domain (other parts from reference TRBV5-8 and TRBJ1-4): EAGVTQSPTHLIKTRGQQATLRCSPISGHTSVYWYQQALGLGLQFLLWYDEGEERNRGNFPPRFSGRQFPNYSSELNVNALELEDSALYLCASSDPTRGFRNEKLFFGSGTQLSVL.

This clone was counted a few times. The chain recombines TRBV6-5 with TRBJ2-5, with TRBD1 identical over 7 bases. The CDR3 runs to 15 residues. CDR1 and CDR2 (germline): MNHEY, SVGAGI. V was pared by 6 bases and J by 1 base, with 8 bases of the junction left unmatched. The CDR3 DNA is TGTGCCAGCAGCGTGATAAGACAGGGCCAAGAGACCCAGTACTTC. Its translation: CASSVIRQGQETQYF.

This clone was recorded only once. V and J are TRBV2 and TRBJ1-6; D perhaps matches TRBD1 (5 bases). The CDR3 is 15 residues long. Germline lookup yields CDR1 SNHLY and CDR2 FYNNEI. Trimming removed 11 bases at V and 6 bases at J, with 20 bases between. The CDR3: CAGSRQFQTNSPLHF. The CDR3 DNA reads as TGTGCCGGTTCCCGACAGTTTCAGACTAATTCACCCCTCCACTTT.

The chain couples TRBV5-1 to TRBJ2-5, with TRBD2 as a possible D gene (6 bases). Germline CDR1 and CDR2: SGHRS and YFSETQ. The V end was cut by 4 bases, the J end by 1 base, with 14 bases between. This CDR3 comprises 15 residues. For the CDR3, the DNA is TGCGCCAGCAGCCAAGGGGAGGTTCCCCAAGAGACCCAGTACTTC. Its protein is CASSQGEVPQETQYF.

The V and J genes are TRBV7-2 and TRBJ2-1, with D possibly being TRBD2 (5 bases). Germline lookup yields CDR1 SGHTA and CDR2 FQGNSA. CDR3 length equals 14 residues. Trimming shortened V by 1 base and J by 7 bases, and 11 bases separated the two germline ends. Written as DNA, the CDR3 is TGTGCCAGCAGCTTAGGACATCGCGGGAATGAGCAGTTCTTC. The encoded protein is CASSLGHRGNEQFF.

The gene calls are TRBV24-1 and TRBJ2-1; 8 bases line up with TRBD2. Germline V gene lookup returns CDR1 KGHDR and CDR2 SFDVKD. This CDR3 has 16 amino acids. Losses at the gene ends were 3 bases for V and 0 bases for J; bases not matched to a gene: 3. The CDR3 sequence: CATSDGSGSSYNEQFF. CDR3 in DNA: TGTGCCACCAGTGATGGGAGCGGGAGCTCCTACAATGAGCAGTTCTTC.

CDR3 coding DNA: TGTGCCAGCAGCCCATTAGCGGGGGGCTACAATGAGCAGTTCTTC. It codes for CASSPLAGGYNEQFF. The V call is TRBV5-6, the J call TRBJ2-1, with TRBD2 matching over 10 bases. Germline V CDR1 and CDR2: SGHDT, YYEEEE. The junction had 4 bases not matched to a gene; V was cut back by 4 bases and J by 3 bases. This CDR3 has 15 amino acids.

The V call is TRBV6-5, the J call TRBJ2-7, with 10 bases aligning to TRBD2. This CDR3 contains 14 residues. Germline CDR1 is MNHEY and CDR2 is SVGAGI. The V gene end was trimmed by 2 bases and the J gene end by 2 bases; junction bases not matched to a gene: 0. CDR3 loop: CASSYLAGAYEQYF. As DNA, the CDR3 is TGTGCCAGCAGTTACCTAGCGGGAGCCTACGAGCAGTACTTC.

The J gene is TRBJ1-2, the V gene TRBV5-1; TRBD1 aligns across 8 bases. CDR3 length: 15 residues. From germline, CDR1 is SGHRS and CDR2 YFSETQ. The trim removed 6 bases at V and 5 bases at J, leaving 12 bases unmatched. The CDR3 is CASTPLPGQEYGYTF. For the CDR3, the DNA is TGCGCCAGCACCCCTCTTCCGGGACAGGAATATGGCTACACCTTC.

The J gene is TRBJ1-1, the V gene TRBV7-2; no firm D call. The CDR3 is made up of 14 amino acids. Germline V gene lookup returns CDR1 SGHTA and CDR2 FQGNSA. V dropped 2 bases and J dropped 0 bases, with 7 bases sitting between them. CDR3 region: CASSLSVMNTEAFF. The CDR3 nucleotides are TGTGCCAGCAGCTTAAGCGTTATGAACACTGAAGCTTTCTTT.

This chain links TRBV27 with TRBJ1-2; D is undetermined. Germline CDR1 and CDR2: MNHEY and SMNVEV (reference sequence). Trimming took off 6 bases at V and 8 bases at J, with 16 bases between the two ends. The CDR3 is 13 residues long. This chain's CDR3 is CASSRGPSGGYTF. The CDR3 DNA follows: TGTGCCAGCAGCCGCGGGCCGAGCGGGGGCTACACCTTC.

This clone appeared once. The rearrangement joins TRBV9 to TRBJ2-7; 8 bases line up with TRBD1. Trimming removed 2 bases from V and 0 bases from J; junction bases left unmatched: 4. Germline CDR1 reads SGDLS; CDR2 reads YYNGEE. This CDR3 spans 15 amino acids. CDR3 sequence reads: CASSVAGTGSYEQYF. In DNA form, the CDR3 reads TGTGCCAGCAGCGTTGCCGGGACAGGCTCCTACGAGCAGTACTTC.

This clone is a singleton in its sample. The V gene is TRBV9, the J gene TRBJ1-3; 8 bases match TRBD1. V lost 4 bases, J lost 0 bases, and 6 bases stayed unmatched. Looked up from germline, CDR1 is SGDLS and CDR2 is YYNGEE. The CDR3 loop spans 16 amino acids. This CDR3 is CASSRQGLISGNTIYF. CDR3 sequence (DNA): TGTGCCAGCAGCAGACAGGGGTTGATCTCTGGAAACACCATATATTTT.

This rearrangement joins TRBV11-2 to TRBJ2-1; 12 positions agree with TRBD2. Losses at the gene ends were 4 bases for V and 5 bases for J; bases not matched to a gene: 3. The CDR3 sequence is 15 residues long. Germline CDR1 reads SGHAT; CDR2 reads FQNNGV. The CDR3 nucleotides read TGTGCCAGCAGCTGGACTAGCGGGACAGACAATGAGCAGTTCTTC. It yields the protein CASSWTSGTDNEQFF.

V is TRBV28 and J is TRBJ1-1, with D unresolved. Germline CDR1 reads MDHEN; CDR2 reads SYDVKM. The CDR3 sequence is 13 residues long. V shed 3 bases and J shed 9 bases, with 14 bases lying between them. The CDR3 loop reads CASSFRQHMKAFF. DNA for the CDR3: TGTGCCAGCAGTTTCAGGCAGCACATGAAAGCTTTCTTT.

This chain links TRBV10-3 with TRBJ2-1; D is unclear. With 3 bases removed from V and 0 bases from J, the gap between germline ends came to 9 bases. The V gene's germline CDR1 is ENHRY and CDR2 SYGVKD. This CDR3 region has 15 residues. CDR3 loop: CAISESPSSYNEQFF. For the CDR3, the DNA is TGTGCCATCAGTGAAAGCCCGAGCTCCTACAATGAGCAGTTCTTC.

This clone was detected only once. J is TRBJ2-1 and V is TRBV25-1, with 10 bases matching TRBD2. With 0 bases clipped from V and 7 bases from J, the junction kept 6 bases outside the gene matches. CDR3 length: 16 residues. The V gene's germline CDR1 is MGHDK and CDR2 SYGVNS. CDR3 nucleotides: TGTGCCAGCAGTGAATACCGCCTAGCGGGGGTTAATGAGCAGTTCTTC. Residues: CASSEYRLAGVNEQFF.

The DNA for the CDR3 is TGTGCCAGCAGCCGGGGGACAGGGGCCCCTCGGGGAGCTTTCTTT. It specifies CASSRGTGAPRGAFF. V is TRBV11-3 and J is TRBJ1-1; TRBD1 agrees at 10 bases. Per the germline V gene, CDR1 is SGHNT and CDR2 is YENEEA. V lost 5 bases, J lost 10 bases, and 13 bases stayed unmatched. This CDR3 region has 15 residues.

This chain joins TRBV7-2 and TRBJ1-1; D is unresolved. Trimming pared 6 bases from V and 3 bases from J, leaving 11 bases between. Germline-derived CDR1 and CDR2 are SGHTA and FQGNSA. CDR3 size: 13 residues. The CDR3 sequence is CASRFSPDTEAFF. As DNA, the CDR3 is TGTGCCAGCAGATTTTCCCCGGACACTGAAGCTTTCTTT. Based on the CDR3 plus reference TRBV7-2 and TRBJ1-1, the full variable domain is GAGVSQSPSNKVTEKGKDVELRCDPISGHTALYWYRQSLGQGLEFLIYFQGNSAPDKSGLPSDRFSAERTGGSVSTLTIQRTQQEDSAVYLCASRFSPDTEAFFGQGTRLTVV.

In this sample, this clone turned up once. The chain couples TRBV18 to TRBJ2-3; weak D call: TRBD2 (7 bases). This CDR3 comprises 16 residues. Germline V gene lookup returns CDR1 KGHSH and CDR2 LQKENI. Trimming pared 3 bases from V and 3 bases from J, leaving 16 bases between. This CDR3 reads CASSPLGGGPTDTQYF. The CDR3 DNA reads TGTGCCAGCTCACCCCTTGGGGGGGGCCCGACAGATACGCAGTATTTT.

The V and J genes are TRBV5-6 and TRBJ2-1; weak D call: TRBD2 (7 bases). Germline values: CDR1 SGHDT, CDR2 YYEEEE. CDR3 length: 13 amino acids. The V and J ends lost 1 base and 8 bases respectively, with 10 bases between them. DNA for the CDR3: TGTGCCAGCAGCTTGTGGGGGGGCGATGAGCAGTTCTTC. This translates into CASSLWGGDEQFF.